Below, 29 T cell receptor beta chains from the same sample are listed, as sequenced in a study of cytomegalovirus exposure and HLA in healthy donors. PCR involved 60 Vbeta and 13 Jbeta primers. Profiled with immunoSEQ multiplex PCR; TCRdb holds only in-frame clones, not every one. The sample shows 200,000 to 250,000 clones, around 89% of them seen only once. Sample: PBMCs. The receptors were sampled from a woman younger than 30 in good health and CMV-seronegative.

The V call is TRBV10-3, the J call TRBJ2-7, with 15 bases identical to TRBD2. In germline, CDR1 is ENHRY, CDR2 SYGVKD. The V and J ends lost 0 bases and 4 bases, in that order; junction bases with no gene match: 4. The CDR3 is 17 amino acids. In DNA, the CDR3 is TGTGCCATCAGTGAGTCCGGGACTAGCGGGAGGACTTACGAGCAGTACTTC. Translated: CAISESGTSGRTYEQYF.

This chain connects TRBV9 to TRBJ2-3; 7 bases fit TRBD2. The CDR3 consists of 17 residues. In germline, CDR1 is SGDLS, CDR2 YYNGEE. The trim removed 3 bases at V and 4 bases at J, leaving 14 bases unmatched. CDR3 protein: CASSAVFLGGPADTQYF. In nucleotides, the CDR3 is TGTGCCAGCAGCGCGGTTTTTTTGGGAGGGCCTGCAGATACGCAGTATTTT.

The chain has TRBV5-4 and TRBJ1-2; TRBD1 matches at 9 bases. The CDR3 is 12 residues long. Germline CDR1 SGHNT, CDR2 YYREEE (reference sequence). The junction had 4 bases not matched to a gene; V was cut back by 5 bases and J by 8 bases. The CDR3 region has the DNA TGTGCCAGCAGAATCGACAGGGGGGGCTACACCTTC. It encodes CASRIDRGGYTF.

This clone occurred a few times. V and J are TRBV5-4 and TRBJ2-1; 8 bases match TRBD2. This CDR3 contains 15 residues. Per germline, CDR1 SGHNT and CDR2 YYREEE (reference sequence). Trimming at V came to 1 base and at J to 6 bases, leaving 6 bases not matched to a gene. In nucleotides, the CDR3 is TGTGCCAGCAGCTTGATTACTAGCGGTTTCAATGAGCAGTTCTTC. This gives the protein CASSLITSGFNEQFF.

This clone was seen more than once but under ten times. V usage is TRBV4-3 and J usage is TRBJ1-1; D is perhaps TRBD1 (5 bases). The V gene's germline CDR1 is LGHNA and CDR2 YSLEER. CDR3 length: 14 residues. V was shortened by 4 bases and J by 0 bases, with 9 bases between the two germline ends. CDR3 residues: CASSPDTLNTEAFF. Written as DNA, the CDR3 is TGCGCCAGCAGCCCGGACACCTTGAACACTGAAGCTTTCTTT.

This chain connects TRBV11-2 to TRBJ2-2; TRBD1 matches 9 bases. The CDR3 runs 15 residues. With V trimmed by 5 bases and J by 9 bases, 10 bases remained unmatched. The germline V gene encodes CDR1 SGHAT and CDR2 FQNNGV. The CDR3 loop reads CASSQGQGLHRELFF. The CDR3 DNA sequence: TGTGCCAGCAGCCAGGGACAGGGACTACACCGGGAGCTGTTTTTT.

The genes are TRBV9 and TRBJ2-7; 7 bases fit TRBD1. The V segment lost 4 bases and the J segment 3 bases; nucleotides outside the gene matches: 7. Germline assignment: CDR1 SGDLS and CDR2 YYNGEE. The CDR3 spans 14 residues. CDR3 DNA sequence: TGTGCCAGCAGCCCCGGGGACAGACTCTACGAGCAGTACTTC. This sequence encodes CASSPGDRLYEQYF.

The chain is built from TRBV9 and TRBJ2-6; D is possibly TRBD1 (5 bases). V lost 4 bases to trimming and J lost 1 base, with 15 bases between them. Germline V gene data show CDR1 as SGDLS and CDR2 as YYNGEE. The CDR3 is 17 amino acids. The CDR3 sequence: CASSTGKTGSGANVLTF. The CDR3 nucleotides read TGTGCCAGCAGCACCGGAAAAACAGGTTCTGGGGCCAACGTCCTGACTTTC.

In DNA, the CDR3 is TGTGCCAGCAGCTCCGGGACAGGGTTAGAAAAACTGTTTTTT. It yields the protein CASSSGTGLEKLFF. The V and J genes are TRBV5-6 and TRBJ1-4; TRBD1 matches at 9 bases. Unmatched junction bases numbered 5, after V lost 3 bases and J lost 8 bases. CDR3 size: 14 residues. Germline loops: CDR1 SGHDT, CDR2 YYEEEE. Full variable domain (rest looked up from reference TRBV5-6 and TRBJ1-4): DAGVTQSPTHLIKTRGQQVTLRCSPKSGHDTVSWYQQALGQGPQFIFQYYEEEERQRGNFPDRFSGHQFPNYSSELNVNALLLGDSALYLCASSSGTGLEKLFFGSGTQLSVL.

The rearrangement joins TRBV4-1 to TRBJ2-2; D uncertain. Trimming removed 2 bases at V and 10 bases at J, with 11 bases between. The CDR3 runs 13 residues. Germline V gene data show CDR1 as MGHRA and CDR2 as YSYEKL. The CDR3 loop is CASSQRGPVELFF. CDR3 nucleotides: TGCGCCAGCAGCCAACGTGGGCCGGTGGAGCTGTTTTTT.

CDR3 nucleotides: TGCGCCAGCAGCCATCCCGGGACAGGGGGTGGCGAGCAGTTCTTC. Translating it yields CASSHPGTGGGEQFF. The chain is built from TRBV10-1 and TRBJ2-1; 11 bases match TRBD1. Looked up from germline, CDR1 is WNHNN and CDR2 is SYGVQD (reference sequence). The length of the CDR3 is 15 residues. The V gene end was trimmed by 6 bases and the J gene end by 10 bases; junction bases not matched to a gene: 11.

The CDR3 nucleotides read TGTGCCAGCAGTTACGGGTCGGGCACTGAAGCTTTCTTT. This sequence encodes CASSYGSGTEAFF. This chain connects TRBV6-5 to TRBJ1-1; no clear D gene. CDR1 and CDR2 from the germline V gene are MNHEY and SVGAGI. Trimming removed 2 bases at V and 4 bases at J, with 8 bases between. The CDR3 length is 13 residues.

This chain uses TRBV6-5 with TRBJ2-1, with D perhaps TRBD1 (5 bases). There are 14 residues in the CDR3. Looked up from germline, CDR1 is MNHEY and CDR2 is SVGAGI. V gave up 2 bases and J gave up 8 bases, with 13 bases separating them. The CDR3: CASSYGQGWHEQFF. Written as DNA, the CDR3 is TGTGCCAGCAGTTACGGGCAGGGCTGGCATGAGCAGTTCTTC.

This clone has a single count. The CDR3 DNA reads as TGTGCCAGCAGTCGCTCTCGGACAGGGGAAGAGACCCAGTACTTC. Translated, it gives CASSRSRTGEETQYF. The rearrangement joins TRBV6-1 to TRBJ2-5; 9 bases map to TRBD1. With V trimmed by 5 bases and J by 3 bases, 7 bases remained unmatched. Germline loops: CDR1 MNHNS, CDR2 SASEGT. The CDR3 covers 15 residues.

The CDR3 coding sequence is TGTGCCAGCAGTCAGCGCGACAGGTTAACCTCCTACAATGAGCAGTTCTTC. Translation: CASSQRDRLTSYNEQFF. The V call is TRBV2, the J call TRBJ2-1; possibly TRBD1 for D (6 bases). The CDR3 contains 17 residues. Trimming took 5 bases from V and 0 from J, leaving 17 bases between them. The V gene's germline CDR1 is SNHLY and CDR2 FYNNEI.

The genes are TRBV20-1 and TRBJ2-5, with a weak D call TRBD2 (5 bases). CDR1 DFQATT and CDR2 SNEGSKA come from the germline V gene (reference sequence). V gave up 6 bases and J gave up 9 bases, with 11 bases separating them. The CDR3 length is 10 residues. CDR3 coding DNA: TGCAGTGCCCTCCTCGGGGCCCAGTACTTC. Its protein product is CSALLGAQYF.

The chain links TRBV5-4 to TRBJ2-1; a weak D match, TRBD1 (5 bases). The germline V gene encodes CDR1 SGHNT and CDR2 YYREEE (reference sequence). V shed 0 bases and J shed 9 bases, with 10 bases lying between them. The CDR3 is made up of 13 amino acids. The CDR3 is CASSLAGQGEQFF. The CDR3 region has the DNA TGTGCCAGCAGCTTGGCCGGTCAGGGTGAGCAGTTCTTC. The whole variable domain, remainder taken from reference TRBV5-4 and TRBJ2-1, is ETGVTQSPTHLIKTRGQQVTLRCSSQSGHNTVSWYQQALGQGPQFIFQYYREEENGRGNFPPRFSGLQFPNYSSELNVNALELDDSALYLCASSLAGQGEQFFGPGTRLTVL.

CDR3: CAPNRGAGETQYF. CDR3 nucleotide sequence: TGTGCCCCCAACCGGGGGGCGGGTGAGACCCAGTACTTC. The V call is TRBV25-1, the J call TRBJ2-5; D perhaps matches TRBD2 (7 bases). The germline V and J ends were trimmed by 11 bases and 5 bases, with 18 bases remaining between them. This CDR3 spans 13 amino acids. Germline V gene lookup returns CDR1 MGHDK and CDR2 SYGVNS.

V is TRBV30 and J is TRBJ2-3, with 7 nucleotides matching TRBD2. V dropped 6 bases and J dropped 8; count of bases not matched to a gene: 11. Germline values: CDR1 GTSNPN, CDR2 SVGIG (reference sequence). CDR3 size: 13 residues. The CDR3 nucleotides are TGTGCCTGTGCACAGGTGGGGGGGGGTACGCAGTATTTT. Its translation: CACAQVGGGTQYF.

This chain joins TRBV19 and TRBJ1-2; D is unclear. Deletions cut 3 bases from V and 0 bases from J, with 5 bases between. The CDR3 consists of 13 residues. The germline CDR1 and CDR2 sequences are LNHDA and SQIVND (reference sequence). The CDR3 protein is CASSIQSNYGYTF. The CDR3, as DNA: TGTGCCAGTAGTATCCAGTCTAACTATGGCTACACCTTC.

V usage is TRBV15 and J usage is TRBJ1-5; no definite D call. This CDR3 has 15 residues. Trimming took off 0 bases at V and 2 bases at J, with 8 bases between the two ends. Germline V lookup: CDR1 LNHNV, CDR2 YYDKDF (reference sequence). CDR3 protein: CATSRDHGGNQPQHF. CDR3 nucleotide sequence: TGTGCCACCAGCAGAGATCACGGGGGCAATCAGCCCCAGCATTTT.

This clone has only one observation. The genes are TRBV11-2 and TRBJ2-3; D is undetermined. Trimming stripped 7 bases from V and 6 bases from J, with 11 bases between. The germline V gene has CDR1 SGHAT and CDR2 FQNNGV. The CDR3 covers 12 residues. The DNA for the CDR3 is TGTGCCAGCAAAAGCCCAGCGGATACGCAGTATTTT. Protein sequence: CASKSPADTQYF.

V is TRBV10-1 and J is TRBJ2-7; the match to TRBD1 covers 8 bases. Looked up from germline, CDR1 is WNHNN and CDR2 is SYGVQD (reference sequence). The CDR3 runs 14 residues. After removal of 3 bases from V and 4 bases from J, the junction contained 5 bases not matched to a gene. As DNA, the CDR3 is TGCGCCAGCAGTGAATACCAGGGGGCATACGAGCAGTACTTC. Translated: CASSEYQGAYEQYF.

The V and J genes are TRBV9 and TRBJ2-2, with TRBD1 matching 7 bases. The V gene end was trimmed by 1 base and the J gene end by 6 bases; junction bases not matched to a gene: 3. This CDR3 comprises 14 residues. CDR1 SGDLS and CDR2 YYNGEE come from the germline V gene. The CDR3 nucleotides are TGTGCCAGCAGCGTACGCCAGGGGGCCGGGGAGCTGTTTTTT. The encoded protein is CASSVRQGAGELFF. Variable domain in full (rest from reference TRBV9 and TRBJ2-2): DSGVTQTPKHLITATGQRVTLRCSPRSGDLSVYWYQQSLDQGLQFLIQYYNGEERAKGNILERFSAQQFPDLHSELNLSSLELGDSALYFCASSVRQGAGELFFGEGSRLTVL.

The chain uses TRBV4-2 and TRBJ2-1; 11 bases match TRBD2. The CDR3 is 18 residues long. Germline-derived CDR1 and CDR2 are LGHNA and YNFKEQ. The V and J ends lost 0 bases and 1 base, in that order; junction bases with no gene match: 5. The CDR3 spells CASSQEYLAGGSYNEQFF. CDR3 bases: TGTGCCAGCAGCCAAGAATATCTAGCGGGGGGTTCCTACAATGAGCAGTTCTTC.

The gene calls are TRBV4-1 and TRBJ2-7, with D possibly TRBD2 on 7 matching bases. The V end was cut by 1 base, the J end by 5 bases, with 15 bases between. The CDR3 contains 15 residues. From germline, CDR1 is MGHRA and CDR2 YSYEKL. This CDR3 reads CASSQVGGRIDEQYF. As DNA, the CDR3 is TGCGCCAGCAGCCAAGTCGGGGGGCGCATCGACGAGCAGTACTTC.

The chain is built from TRBV5-1 and TRBJ2-3; maybe TRBD2 (5 bases). The CDR3 has 15 residues. Trimming took 0 bases from V and 0 from J, leaving 8 bases between them. Germline CDR1 reads SGHRS; CDR2 reads YFSETQ. The CDR3 sequence: CASSLGTLSTDTQYF. The DNA for the CDR3 is TGCGCCAGCAGCTTGGGGACTTTAAGCACAGATACGCAGTATTTT.

This clone was counted between two and nine times. The same CDR3 also results from other DNA sequences found in this sample. The chain has TRBV15 and TRBJ2-3; D is possibly TRBD2 (6 bases). Germline values: CDR1 LNHNV, CDR2 YYDKDF (reference sequence). Trimming pared 0 bases from V and 2 bases from J, leaving 9 bases between. This CDR3 has 15 amino acids. The CDR3 loop reads CATSRDRGFTDTQYF. The CDR3 nucleotides read TGTGCCACCAGCAGAGATCGGGGGTTCACAGATACGCAGTATTTT.

The chain combines TRBV9 with TRBJ1-2; no firm D call. CDR1 and CDR2 from the germline V gene are SGDLS and YYNGEE. V was shortened by 3 bases and J by 1 base, with 13 bases between the two germline ends. The CDR3 runs to 15 residues. For the CDR3, the DNA is TGTGCCAGCAGCGCCGATCCCGGGATTAACTATGGCTACACCTTC. Amino acid sequence: CASSADPGINYGYTF.